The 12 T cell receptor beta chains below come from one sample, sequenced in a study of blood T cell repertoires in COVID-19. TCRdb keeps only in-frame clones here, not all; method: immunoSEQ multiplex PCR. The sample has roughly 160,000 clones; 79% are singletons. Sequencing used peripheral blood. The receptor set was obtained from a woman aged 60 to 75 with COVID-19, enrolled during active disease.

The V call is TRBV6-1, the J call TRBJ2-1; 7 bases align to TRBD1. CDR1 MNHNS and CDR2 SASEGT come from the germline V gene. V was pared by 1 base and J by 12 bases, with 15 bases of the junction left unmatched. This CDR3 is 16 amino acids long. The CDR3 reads CASSEGRDRIVIGQFF. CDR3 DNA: TGTGCCAGCAGTGAAGGAAGGGACAGAATTGTTATTGGGCAGTTCTTC.

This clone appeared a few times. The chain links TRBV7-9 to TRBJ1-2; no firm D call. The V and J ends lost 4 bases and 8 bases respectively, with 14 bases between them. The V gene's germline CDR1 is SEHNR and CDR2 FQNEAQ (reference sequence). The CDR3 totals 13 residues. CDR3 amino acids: CASSSVAPGGYTF. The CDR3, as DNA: TGTGCCAGCAGCTCGGTGGCCCCGGGGGGCTACACCTTC. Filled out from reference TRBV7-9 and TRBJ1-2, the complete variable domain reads DTGVSQNPRHKITKRGQNVTFRCDPISEHNRLYWYRQTLGQGPEFLTYFQNEAQLEKSRLLSDRFSAERPKGSFSTLEIQRTEQGDSAMYLCASSSVAPGGYTFGSGTRLTVV.

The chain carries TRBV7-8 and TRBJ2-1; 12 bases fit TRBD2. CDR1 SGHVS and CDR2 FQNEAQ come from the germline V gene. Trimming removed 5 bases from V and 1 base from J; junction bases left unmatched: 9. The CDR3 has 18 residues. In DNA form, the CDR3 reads TGTGCCAGCAGCCTAACTAGCGGGGGGAGGAGTTCCTACAATGAGCAGTTCTTC. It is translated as CASSLTSGGRSSYNEQFF.

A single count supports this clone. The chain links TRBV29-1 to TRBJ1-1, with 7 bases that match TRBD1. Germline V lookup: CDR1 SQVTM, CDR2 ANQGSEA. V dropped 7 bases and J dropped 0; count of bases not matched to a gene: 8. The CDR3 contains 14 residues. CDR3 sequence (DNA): TGCAGCGCTGGACTGGGACAGATGAACACTGAAGCTTTCTTT. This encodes CSAGLGQMNTEAFF.

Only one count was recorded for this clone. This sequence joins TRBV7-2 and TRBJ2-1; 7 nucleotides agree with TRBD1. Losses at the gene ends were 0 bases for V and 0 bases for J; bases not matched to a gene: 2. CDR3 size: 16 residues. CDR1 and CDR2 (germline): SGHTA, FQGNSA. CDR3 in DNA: TGTGCCAGCAGCTTAGCGGACAGGAGCTCCTACAATGAGCAGTTCTTC. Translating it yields CASSLADRSSYNEQFF.

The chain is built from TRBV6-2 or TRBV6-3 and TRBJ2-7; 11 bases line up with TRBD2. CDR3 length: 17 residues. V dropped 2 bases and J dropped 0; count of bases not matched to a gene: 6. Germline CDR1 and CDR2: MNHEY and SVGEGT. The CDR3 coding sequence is TGTGCCAGCAGTTACCGTTCTAGCGGGAGGAGCTCCTACGAGCAGTACTTC. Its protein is CASSYRSSGRSSYEQYF.

DNA for the CDR3: TGTGCCAGCAGCTACAGCGCGGGGGGGGTACAGCCCCAGCATTTT. Translation: CASSYSAGGVQPQHF. J is TRBJ1-5 and V is TRBV7-2, with a weak D call TRBD1 (5 bases). The CDR3 runs to 15 residues. Germline-derived CDR1 and CDR2 are SGHTA and FQGNSA. Trimming removed 4 bases at V and 7 bases at J, with 17 bases between. Together with reference TRBV7-2 and TRBJ1-5, the CDR3 gives the full variable domain: GAGVSQSPSNKVTEKGKDVELRCDPISGHTALYWYRQSLGQGLEFLIYFQGNSAPDKSGLPSDRFSAERTGGSVSTLTIQRTQQEDSAVYLCASSYSAGGVQPQHFGDGTRLSIL.

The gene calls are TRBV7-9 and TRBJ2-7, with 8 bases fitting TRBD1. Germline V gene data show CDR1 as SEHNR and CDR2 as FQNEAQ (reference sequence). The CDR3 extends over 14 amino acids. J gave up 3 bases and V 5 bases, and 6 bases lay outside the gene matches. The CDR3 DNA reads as TGTGCCAGCAGCCTGTGGACAGGGAGCTACGAGCAGTACTTC. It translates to CASSLWTGSYEQYF.

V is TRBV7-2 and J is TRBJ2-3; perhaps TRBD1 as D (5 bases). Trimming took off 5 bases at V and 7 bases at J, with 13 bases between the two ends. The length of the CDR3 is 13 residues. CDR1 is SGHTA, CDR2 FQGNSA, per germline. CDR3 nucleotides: TGTGCCAGCAGCCAACGGCCAGGGAATACGCAGTATTTT. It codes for CASSQRPGNTQYF.

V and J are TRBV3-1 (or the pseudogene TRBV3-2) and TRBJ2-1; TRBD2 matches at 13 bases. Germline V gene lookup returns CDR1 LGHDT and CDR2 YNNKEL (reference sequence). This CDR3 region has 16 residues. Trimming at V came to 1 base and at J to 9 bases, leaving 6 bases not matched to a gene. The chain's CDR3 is CASSQGTSGSISEQFF. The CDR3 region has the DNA TGTGCCAGCAGCCAAGGGACTAGCGGGAGCATTTCTGAGCAGTTCTTC.

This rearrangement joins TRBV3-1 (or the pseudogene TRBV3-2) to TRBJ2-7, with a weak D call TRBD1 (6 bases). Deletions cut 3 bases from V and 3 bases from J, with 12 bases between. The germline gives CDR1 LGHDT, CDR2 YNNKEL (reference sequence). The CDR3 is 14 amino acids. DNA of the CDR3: TGTGCCAGCAGCCATAACAGGGCCGACTACGAGCAGTACTTC. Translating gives CASSHNRADYEQYF.

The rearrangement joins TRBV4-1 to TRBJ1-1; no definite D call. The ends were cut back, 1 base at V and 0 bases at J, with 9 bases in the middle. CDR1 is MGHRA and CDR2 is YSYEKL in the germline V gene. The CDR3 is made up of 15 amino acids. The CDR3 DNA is TGCGCCAGCAGCCAAGCACACAGCATGAACACTGAAGCTTTCTTT. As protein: CASSQAHSMNTEAFF.